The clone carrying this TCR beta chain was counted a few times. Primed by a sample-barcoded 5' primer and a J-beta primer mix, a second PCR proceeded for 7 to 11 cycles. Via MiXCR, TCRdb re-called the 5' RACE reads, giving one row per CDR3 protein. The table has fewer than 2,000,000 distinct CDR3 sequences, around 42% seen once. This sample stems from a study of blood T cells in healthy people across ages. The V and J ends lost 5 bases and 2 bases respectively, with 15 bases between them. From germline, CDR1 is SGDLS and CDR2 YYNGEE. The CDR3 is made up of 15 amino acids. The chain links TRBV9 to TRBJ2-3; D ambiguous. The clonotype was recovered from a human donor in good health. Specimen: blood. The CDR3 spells CASSSKGDYTDTQYF. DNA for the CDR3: TGTGCCAGCAGTAGCAAGGGTGATTACACAGATACGCAGTATTTT. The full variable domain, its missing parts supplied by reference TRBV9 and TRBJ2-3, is DSGVTQTPKHLITATGQRVTLRCSPRSGDLSVYWYQQSLDQGLQFLIQYYNGEERAKGNILERFSAQQFPDLHSELNLSSLELGDSALYFCASSSKGDYTDTQYFGPGTRLTVL.